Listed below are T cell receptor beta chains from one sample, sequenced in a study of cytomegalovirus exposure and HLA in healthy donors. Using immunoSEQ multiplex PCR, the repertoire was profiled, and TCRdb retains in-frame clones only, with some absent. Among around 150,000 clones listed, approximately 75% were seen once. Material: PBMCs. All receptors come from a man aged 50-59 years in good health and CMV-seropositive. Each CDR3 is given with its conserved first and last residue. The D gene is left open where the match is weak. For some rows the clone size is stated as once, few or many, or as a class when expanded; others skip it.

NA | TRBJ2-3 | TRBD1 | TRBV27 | CASTDRGAPTDTQYF | TGTGCCAGCACCGACAGGGGGGCCCCCACAGATACGCAGTATTTT
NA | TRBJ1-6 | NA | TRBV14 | CASSITVNSPLHF | TGTGCCAGCAGCATTACAGTGAATTCACCCCTCCACTTT
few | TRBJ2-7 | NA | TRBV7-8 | CASSLAGGFAGYEQYF | TGTGCCAGCAGCTTAGCGGGGGGATTTGCGGGATACGAGCAGTACTTC
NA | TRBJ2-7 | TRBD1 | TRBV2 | CASSEDRDHEQYF | TGTGCCAGCAGCGAGGACAGGGACCACGAGCAGTACTTC
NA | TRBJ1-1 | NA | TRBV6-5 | CASSYGGPGTEAFF | TGTGCCAGCAGTTACGGAGGTCCGGGCACTGAAGCTTTCTTT
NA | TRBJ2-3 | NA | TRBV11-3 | CASSQRSSGGTDTQYF | TGTGCCAGCAGCCAACGCTCCTCCGGGGGCACAGATACGCAGTATTTT
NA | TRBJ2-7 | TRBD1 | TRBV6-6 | CASSPQGPTAYEQYF | TGTGCCAGCAGCCCACAGGGGCCGACCGCCTACGAGCAGTACTTC
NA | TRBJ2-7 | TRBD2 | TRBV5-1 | CASSPIAGVSREQYF | TGCGCCAGCAGCCCCATAGCGGGAGTATCTAGGGAGCAGTACTTC
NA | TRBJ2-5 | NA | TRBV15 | CATSRENSPEQYF | TGTGCCACCAGCAGAGAGAACAGTCCAGAGCAGTACTTC
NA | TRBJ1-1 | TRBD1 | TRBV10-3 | CAISPTGVGTEAFF | TGTGCCATCAGTCCCACAGGGGTGGGAACTGAAGCTTTCTTT
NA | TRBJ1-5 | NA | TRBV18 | CASGQISNQPQHF | TGTGCCAGCGGACAGATTAGCAATCAGCCCCAGCATTTT
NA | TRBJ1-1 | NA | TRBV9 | CASSVETGMNTEAFF | TGTGCCAGCAGCGTAGAAACAGGGATGAACACTGAAGCTTTCTTT
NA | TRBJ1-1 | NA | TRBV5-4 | CASSFEMNTEAFF | TGTGCCAGCAGCTTCGAGATGAACACTGAAGCTTTCTTT
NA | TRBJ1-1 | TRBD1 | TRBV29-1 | CSAQGDVGNTEAFF | TGCAGCGCGCAGGGGGATGTGGGGAACACTGAAGCTTTCTTT
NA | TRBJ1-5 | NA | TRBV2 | CASRATGNSNQPQHF | TGTGCCAGCAGAGCCACAGGGAATAGCAATCAGCCCCAGCATTTT
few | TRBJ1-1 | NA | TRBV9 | CASSVRGGTEAFF | TGTGCCAGCAGCGTCAGGGGTGGCACTGAAGCTTTCTTT
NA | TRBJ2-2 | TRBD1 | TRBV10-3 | CAITGQGPGELFF | TGTGCCATCACCGGACAGGGCCCCGGGGAGCTGTTTTTT
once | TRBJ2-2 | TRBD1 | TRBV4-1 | CASSQDRGTGALTGELFF | TGCGCCAGCAGCCAAGATCGTGGGACAGGGGCCCTCACCGGGGAGCTGTTTTTT
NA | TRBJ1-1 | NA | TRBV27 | CASTSTENTEAFF | TGTGCCAGCACCTCAACAGAGAACACTGAAGCTTTCTTT
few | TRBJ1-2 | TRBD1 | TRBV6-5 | CASSYSTGQVEDGYTF | TGTGCCAGCAGTTACTCGACGGGACAGGTTGAGGATGGCTACACCTTC
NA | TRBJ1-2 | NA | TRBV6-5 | CASRGDSYGYTF | TGTGCCAGTCGAGGGGACTCCTATGGCTACACCTTC
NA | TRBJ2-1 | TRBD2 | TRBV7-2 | CASSPYRGGAGYNEQFF | TGTGCCAGCAGCCCCTACCGCGGGGGGGCGGGTTACAATGAGCAGTTCTTC
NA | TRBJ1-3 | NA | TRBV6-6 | CASSYISTNSGNTIYF | TGTGCCAGCAGTTACATTAGCACCAACTCTGGAAACACCATATATTTT
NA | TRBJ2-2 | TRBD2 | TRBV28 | CAIRLAVNTGELFF | TGTGCCATTCGACTAGCGGTGAACACCGGGGAGCTGTTTTTT
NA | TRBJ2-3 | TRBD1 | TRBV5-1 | CASSLATGGTDTQYF | TGCGCCAGCAGCTTGGCGACAGGGGGCACAGATACGCAGTATTTT
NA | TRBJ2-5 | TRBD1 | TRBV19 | CASSPGTGGAETQYF | TGTGCCAGTAGTCCCGGGACAGGGGGAGCAGAGACCCAGTACTTC
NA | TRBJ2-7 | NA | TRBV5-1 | CASSGRGGHEQYF | TGCGCCAGCAGCGGACGGGGAGGCCACGAGCAGTACTTC
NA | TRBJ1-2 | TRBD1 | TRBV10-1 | CASSESVGTAGYTF | TGCGCCAGCAGTGAGTCCGTGGGGACAGCCGGCTACACCTTC
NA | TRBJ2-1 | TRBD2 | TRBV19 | CAVAGEGAYNEQFF | TGTGCGGTGGCCGGGGAGGGAGCCTACAATGAGCAGTTCTTC
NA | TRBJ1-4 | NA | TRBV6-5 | CASSYGLYSPRELFF | TGTGCCAGCAGTTACGGCCTTTACTCCCCACGGGAACTGTTTTTT
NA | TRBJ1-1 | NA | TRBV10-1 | CASSESGGVTEAFF | TGCGCCAGCAGTGAGTCGGGGGGGGTCACTGAAGCTTTCTTT
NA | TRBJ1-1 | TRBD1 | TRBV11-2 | CASSLRTGNTEAFF | TGTGCCAGCAGCCTCCGGACAGGGAACACTGAAGCTTTCTTT
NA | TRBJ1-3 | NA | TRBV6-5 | CASSSGANTIYF | TGTGCCAGCAGTTCAGGGGCAAACACCATATATTTT
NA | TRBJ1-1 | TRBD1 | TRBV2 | CASSRRRTGDNTEAFF | TGTGCCAGCAGTAGAAGAAGGACAGGTGACAACACTGAAGCTTTCTTT
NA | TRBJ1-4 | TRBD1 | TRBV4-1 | CASSQDRDRVGEKLFF | TGCGCCAGCAGCCAAGATCGAGACAGGGTTGGTGAAAAACTGTTTTTT
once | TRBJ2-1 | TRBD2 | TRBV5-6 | CASSYLAGVSYNEQFF | TGTGCCAGCAGCTACTTAGCGGGAGTTTCCTACAATGAGCAGTTCTTC
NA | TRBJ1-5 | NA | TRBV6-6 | CASKIFDTGNQPQHF | TGTGCCAGCAAGATCTTTGATACGGGCAATCAGCCCCAGCATTTT
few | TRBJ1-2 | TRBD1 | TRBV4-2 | CASSQYDRGEGYTF | TGTGCCAGCAGCCAATACGACAGGGGAGAAGGCTACACCTTC
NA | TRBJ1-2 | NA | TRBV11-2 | CASSLDRGELGYTF | TGTGCCAGCAGCTTAGACAGGGGAGAATTGGGCTACACCTTC
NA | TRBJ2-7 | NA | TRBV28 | CASRSRGALYF | TGTGCCAGCCGAAGCCGGGGGGCATTGTACTTC
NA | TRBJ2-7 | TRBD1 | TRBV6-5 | CASSPDRAYYEQYF | TGTGCCAGCAGCCCAGACAGGGCCTACTACGAGCAGTACTTC
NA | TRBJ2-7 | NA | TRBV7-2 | CASSLARDEQYF | TGTGCCAGCAGCTTAGCGCGGGACGAGCAGTACTTC
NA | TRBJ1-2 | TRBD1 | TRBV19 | CASSMGLGRGQRGYTF | TGTGCCAGTAGTATGGGGTTGGGCAGGGGGCAGCGTGGCTACACCTTC
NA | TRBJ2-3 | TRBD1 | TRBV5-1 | CASSPRQGSTDTQYF | TGCGCCAGCAGCCCAAGACAGGGAAGCACAGATACGCAGTATTTT
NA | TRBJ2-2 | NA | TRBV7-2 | CASSRTVTGTGELFF | TGTGCCAGCAGCCGGACAGTAACCGGTACCGGGGAGCTGTTTTTT
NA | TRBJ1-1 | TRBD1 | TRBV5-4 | CASSPPGQGKNTEAFF | TGTGCCAGCAGCCCACCGGGACAGGGGAAGAACACTGAAGCTTTCTTT
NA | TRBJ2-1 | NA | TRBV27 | CASSTGRLPGTNEQFF | TGTGCCAGCAGTACAGGGCGACTACCGGGGACGAATGAGCAGTTCTTC
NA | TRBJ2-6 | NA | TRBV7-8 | CASSDSGRSGVLTF | TGTGCCAGCAGCGACTCAGGGCGCTCCGGCGTCCTGACTTTC
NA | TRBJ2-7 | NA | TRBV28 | CASFFRVGYEQYF | TGTGCCAGTTTTTTCAGGGTCGGGTACGAGCAGTACTTC
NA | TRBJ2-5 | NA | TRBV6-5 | CASQGYSRGETQYF | TGTGCCAGCCAAGGTTATTCTCGAGGAGAGACCCAGTACTTC